The 14 T cell receptor beta chains reported below all come from one sample, sequenced in a study of shared clonotypes between healthy human individuals (dated by TCRdb to about 2020). Preparation of the library involved the immunoSEQ multiplex PCR assay. The table comes from immuneACCESS by way of TCRdb, which keeps in-frame sequences with V and J called. Part of the clones is missing from these tables; in studies checked, under half for an unresolved V gene and the rest for unknown reasons. The sample yields hundreds of thousands of clones; around 74% were counted once. The ten largest clonotypes hold 1.5% to 2% of the sample. Sequencing was done on a sample of memory CD4+ T cells sorted from blood. The label giving this sample's cell subset or site can be read as: CD45RA-negative fraction. These receptors came from a woman aged 25 to 45 in good health.

The chain combines TRBV7-2 with TRBJ2-1; 12 bases are a match to TRBD2. CDR1 is SGHTA, CDR2 FQGNSA, per germline. Unmatched junction bases numbered 12, after V lost 2 bases and J lost 7 bases. The CDR3 consists of 18 residues. The CDR3 region is CASSLRLAGVKLGNEQFF. The DNA for the CDR3 is TGTGCCAGCAGCTTAAGACTAGCGGGGGTGAAATTAGGAAATGAGCAGTTCTTC.

The chain recombines TRBV6-5 with TRBJ2-3; D not certain. Trimming removed 8 bases at V and 2 bases at J, with 14 bases between. This CDR3 is 14 amino acids long. Germline assignment: CDR1 MNHEY and CDR2 SVGAGI. As DNA, the CDR3 is TGTGCCAGCCAGGCTGCTGCCATCACAGATACGCAGTATTTT. This encodes CASQAAAITDTQYF.

This chain links TRBV5-1 with TRBJ1-2; TRBD1 aligns across 8 bases. The junction had 9 bases not matched to a gene; V was cut back by 0 bases and J by 2 bases. Germline CDR1 reads SGHRS; CDR2 reads YFSETQ. The CDR3 is 17 residues long. The CDR3 is CASSLAGVRGQNYGYTF. CDR3 bases: TGCGCCAGCAGCTTGGCCGGTGTCAGGGGGCAAAACTATGGCTACACCTTC.

This clone has ten or more counts. The chain combines TRBV2 with TRBJ2-3, with TRBD2 as a possible D gene (6 bases). The V end was cut by 5 bases, the J end by 4 bases, with 16 bases between. The CDR3 loop spans 15 amino acids. Germline values: CDR1 SNHLY, CDR2 FYNNEI. The CDR3 spells CASSQLTSQADTQYF. Written as DNA, the CDR3 is TGTGCCAGCAGTCAACTGACTAGTCAGGCAGATACGCAGTATTTT.

In the case of this clone: This specimen includes other DNA sequences encoding the same CDR3. The chain has TRBV7-9 and TRBJ1-4, with 8 nucleotides matching TRBD1. CDR1 is SEHNR, CDR2 FQNEAQ, per germline (reference sequence). V lost 2 bases to trimming and J lost 4 bases; unmatched junction nucleotides: 3. CDR3 length equals 15 residues. The CDR3 coding sequence is TGTGCCAGCAGCTTAAGTGGACAGGGTAATGAAAAACTGTTTTTT. This sequence encodes CASSLSGQGNEKLFF.

Concerning this clone itself: One end of the junction varies from germline; a read error may be responsible. The V call is TRBV18, the J call TRBJ2-5; 8 bases are shared with TRBD2. From germline, CDR1 is KGHSH and CDR2 LQKENI. The CDR3 length is 14 residues. The CDR3 DNA is TGTGCCAGCTCGCCACTAGCGGCAAAAGAGACCCAGTACTTC. As protein: CASSPLAAKETQYF.

The rearrangement uses TRBV2 and TRBJ2-5; no clear D gene. Trimming shortened V by 4 bases and J by 3 bases, and 9 bases separated the two germline ends. The germline gives CDR1 SNHLY, CDR2 FYNNEI. The CDR3 extends over 13 amino acids. The DNA for the CDR3 is TGTGCCAGCAGTGTATTATGGGAAGAGACCCAGTACTTC. Protein sequence: CASSVLWEETQYF.

For the CDR3, the DNA is TGTGCCAGCAGCTTATGTTCCCCATTCCGGACTACACACTACGAGCAGTACTTC. Its protein product is CASSLCSPFRTTHYEQYF. V gene TRBV7-3 combines with J gene TRBJ2-7, with D possibly TRBD2 on 6 matching bases. This CDR3 region has 18 residues. Germline CDR1 SGHTA, CDR2 FQGTGA. Trimming stripped 2 bases from V and 3 bases from J, with 23 bases between.

This chain connects TRBV5-8 to TRBJ2-7; the D gene is possibly TRBD2 (5 bases). Trimming removed 1 base at V and 2 bases at J, with 10 bases between. Germline lookup yields CDR1 SGHTS and CDR2 YDEGEE. This CDR3 region has 14 residues. CDR3 amino acids: CASSLRRETYEQYF. CDR3 in DNA: TGTGCCAGCAGCTTGAGACGGGAAACCTACGAGCAGTACTTC.

This chain connects TRBV18 to TRBJ1-1; D gene ambiguous. V lost 1 base, J lost 1 base, and 10 bases lay in between. Germline V gives CDR1 KGHSH, CDR2 LQKENI. The CDR3 spans 15 residues. In nucleotides, the CDR3 is TGTGCCAGCTCACCACAGGCTGGAGGGAACACTGAAGCTTTCTTT. Protein: CASSPQAGGNTEAFF.

With regard to this clone: The limits of the CDR3 on the DNA are not certain, so only TCRdb's listed CDR3 is given. This chain links TRBV9 with TRBJ2-6. Germline V gene sequence: CDR1 SGDLS, CDR2 YYNGEE. Inclusive of both ends, the CDR3 amounts to 15 amino acids. This chain's CDR3 is CASSVFGNGANVLTF.

This chain uses TRBV5-1 with TRBJ2-7, with TRBD2 matching over 11 bases. Germline V gene lookup returns CDR1 SGHRS and CDR2 YFSETQ. This CDR3 is built from 14 residues. Trimming at V came to 2 bases and at J to 12 bases, leaving 10 bases not matched to a gene. This chain's CDR3 is CASSLQTSGKLLYF. Written as DNA, the CDR3 is TGCGCCAGCAGCTTACAGACTAGCGGGAAACTGCTGTACTTC.

The CDR3 DNA follows: TGTGCCAGCAGGGTTCGGGGGGCCTACGAGCAGTACTTC. Its protein is CASRVRGAYEQYF. The rearrangement joins TRBV14 to TRBJ2-7; 7 nucleotides agree with TRBD2. The CDR3 consists of 13 residues. V lost 6 bases and J lost 2; bases outside the gene matches: 4. The germline CDR1 and CDR2 sequences are SGHDN and FVKESK.

Remarks on this clone: Other nucleotide sequences in the sample specify the same CDR3. The gene calls are TRBV5-1 and TRBJ2-5, with D unclear. The ends were cut back, 3 bases at V and 5 bases at J, with 14 bases in the middle. Germline CDR1 and CDR2: SGHRS and YFSETQ. The CDR3 loop spans 14 amino acids. The CDR3 coding sequence is TGCGCCAGCAGCTCGAGTACTTCCAGGGAGACCCAGTACTTC. Residues: CASSSSTSRETQYF.